Below, 14 T cell receptor beta chains from the same sample are listed, as sequenced in a study of T cells in Graves' hyperthyroidism and ophthalmopathy. RNA transcripts were the template for amplifying TCR beta CDR3 regions. The study used the HTBI primer set for a first-round RT-PCR of the TCR CDR3. Using its own MiXCR run on the multiplex PCR reads, TCRdb lists one record per CDR3 protein. This table holds about 480,000 distinct CDR3 sequences, less than 25% found once. Sequenced input: blood. The receptors derive from a woman aged 25 to 39 with Graves' ophthalmopathy.

This clonotype was counted between two and nine times. V usage is TRBV5-6 and J usage is TRBJ1-1; D gene unclear. Germline lookup yields CDR1 SGHDT and CDR2 YYEEEE. The CDR3 spans 16 residues. V was cut by 2 bases and J by 0 bases, with 14 bases left in between. The CDR3 reads CASSFLWGRVNTEAFF. CDR3 coding DNA: TGTGCCAGCAGCTTCTTGTGGGGTCGGGTGAACACTGAAGCTTTCTTT.

This clonotype has ten or more counts. V gene TRBV6-2 or TRBV6-3 combines with J gene TRBJ2-5; D possibly corresponds to TRBD1 (6 bases). In germline, CDR1 is MNHEY, CDR2 SVGEGT. V lost 8 bases and J 8 bases, leaving 18 bases between the germline ends. This CDR3 is built from 13 residues. CDR3 amino acids: CASAEGHPETQYF. The CDR3 nucleotides are TGTGCCAGCGCCGAGGGACACCCAGAAACCCAGTACTTC.

This clonotype was seen repeatedly, ten times or more. A much larger clone lies one base from this, so it may be a read error. This chain links TRBV7-9 with TRBJ2-5; the D is unclear. The CDR3 spans 11 residues. The germline CDR1 and CDR2 sequences are SEHNR and FQNEAQ (reference sequence). In DNA, the CDR3 is TGTGCCAGCAGCGGGAAAGAGACCAAGTACTTC. Its protein product is CASSGKETKYF.

The chain is built from TRBV28 and TRBJ2-6; TRBD1 or TRBD2 may be the D gene (6 bases each). The CDR3 has 17 residues. Trimming stripped 5 bases from V and 0 bases from J, with 14 bases between. Germline loops: CDR1 MDHEN, CDR2 SYDVKM. CDR3 coding DNA: TGTGCCAGCAGTCCCGGGGGCCTTTTCTCTGGGGCCAACGTCCTGACTTTC. Translation: CASSPGGLFSGANVLTF.

The genes are TRBV11-3 and TRBJ2-7; D tentatively fits TRBD1 or TRBD2 (6 bases each). Trimming left V 5 bases short and J 6 bases short, with 17 bases between. This CDR3 has 14 residues. Germline values: CDR1 SGHNT, CDR2 YENEEA. CDR3: CASSPVGGLGEQYF. The CDR3 region has the DNA TGTGCCAGCAGCCCAGTAGGGGGGTTAGGCGAGCAGTACTTC. Together with reference TRBV11-3 and TRBJ2-7, the CDR3 gives the full variable domain: EAGVVQSPRYKIIEKKQPVAFWCNPISGHNTLYWYLQNLGQGPELLIRYENEEAVDDSQLPKDRFSAERLKGVDSTLKIQPAELGDSAVYLCASSPVGGLGEQYFGPGTRLTVT.

This clonotype was observed at least ten times. This sequence joins TRBV20-1 and TRBJ1-5; 10 bases match TRBD1. CDR3 length: 13 residues. Per the germline V gene, CDR1 is DFQATT and CDR2 is SNEGSKA (reference sequence). V lost 4 bases to trimming and J lost 5 bases; unmatched junction nucleotides: 2. The CDR3 sequence: CSANGQGDQPQHF. The DNA of the CDR3 is TGCAGTGCTAACGGACAGGGGGATCAGCCCCAGCATTTT.

This clonotype has at least ten counts. The chain uses TRBV7-8 and TRBJ1-2; the D is unclear. CDR1 and CDR2 from the germline V gene are SGHVS and FQNEAQ. The CDR3 is 16 amino acids. Trimming left V 1 base short and J 7 bases short, with 19 bases between. CDR3 DNA sequence: TGTGCCAGCAGCTTAGAGCCCCCGCAGGCATACACTGGCTACACCTTC. Amino acids: CASSLEPPQAYTGYTF.

This clonotype was counted ten times or more. The J gene is TRBJ2-5, the V gene TRBV12-3 or TRBV12-4; D unresolved. The length of the CDR3 is 14 residues. V lost 3 bases and J lost 2, with 10 bases in between. The CDR3 region is CASSLRRRQETQYF. CDR3 sequence (DNA): TGTGCCAGCAGTTTGCGACGTCGTCAAGAGACCCAGTACTTC.

This clonotype was seen many times. V and J are TRBV28 and TRBJ1-5, with 7 bases that match TRBD1. V lost 2 bases to trimming and J lost 6 bases; unmatched junction nucleotides: 7. The CDR3 is made up of 15 amino acids. CDR1 and CDR2 from the germline V gene are MDHEN and SYDVKM. The CDR3 DNA reads TGTGCCAGCAGTTTAGGAGGGGGCTTCGGTCAGCCCCAGCATTTT. Protein product: CASSLGGGFGQPQHF.

Many counts were recorded for this clonotype. This chain uses TRBV5-1 with TRBJ2-7, with D tentatively TRBD1 (6 bases). The CDR3 consists of 15 residues. CDR1 SGHRS and CDR2 YFSETQ come from the germline V gene. V was cut by 7 bases and J by 3 bases, with 20 bases left in between. CDR3 nucleotide sequence: TGCGCCAGCGCCCGATACAGGGAAGCCTTCTACGAGCAGTACTTC. It yields the protein CASARYREAFYEQYF.

This clonotype appeared many times. The chain has TRBV19 and TRBJ2-7, with D perhaps TRBD1 (6 bases). Germline V gene data show CDR1 as LNHDA and CDR2 as SQIVND (reference sequence). The CDR3 length is 15 residues. V was pared by 3 bases and J by 2 bases, with 14 bases between. The CDR3 region has the DNA TGTGCCAGTAGTATCCAGTGGGGGCAAGCCTACGAGCAGTACTTC. This gives the protein CASSIQWGQAYEQYF.

This chain connects TRBV4-3 to TRBJ2-7; D is unresolved. CDR1 is LGHNA and CDR2 is YSLEER in the germline V gene. CDR3 length: 18 amino acids. With 2 bases removed from V and 0 bases from J, the gap between germline ends came to 20 bases. The CDR3 loop reads CASSQYGSGRNSSYEQYF. CDR3 nucleotides: TGCGCCAGCAGCCAATACGGTTCTGGGCGGAATAGCTCCTACGAGCAGTACTTC.

This clonotype was seen many times. The J gene is TRBJ1-5, the V gene TRBV20-1; TRBD1 matches at 9 bases. Germline V lookup: CDR1 DFQATT, CDR2 SNEGSKA (reference sequence). V shed 4 bases and J 4 bases; nucleotides not matched to a gene: 11. This CDR3 has 16 amino acids. The DNA for the CDR3 is TGCAGTGCTAAACCCGCCGGGACAGGGATGAATCAGCCCCAGCATTTT. Amino acid sequence: CSAKPAGTGMNQPQHF.

This clonotype occurred many times. The chain uses TRBV7-2 and TRBJ1-2; TRBD1 might be the D (5 bases). V lost 1 base and J lost 7, with 13 bases in between. Germline V gene lookup returns CDR1 SGHTA and CDR2 FQGNSA. The CDR3 has 14 residues. For the CDR3, the DNA is TGTGCCAGCAGCTTAGATAGACAGCTAGGTGGCTACACCTTC. Its protein is CASSLDRQLGGYTF.